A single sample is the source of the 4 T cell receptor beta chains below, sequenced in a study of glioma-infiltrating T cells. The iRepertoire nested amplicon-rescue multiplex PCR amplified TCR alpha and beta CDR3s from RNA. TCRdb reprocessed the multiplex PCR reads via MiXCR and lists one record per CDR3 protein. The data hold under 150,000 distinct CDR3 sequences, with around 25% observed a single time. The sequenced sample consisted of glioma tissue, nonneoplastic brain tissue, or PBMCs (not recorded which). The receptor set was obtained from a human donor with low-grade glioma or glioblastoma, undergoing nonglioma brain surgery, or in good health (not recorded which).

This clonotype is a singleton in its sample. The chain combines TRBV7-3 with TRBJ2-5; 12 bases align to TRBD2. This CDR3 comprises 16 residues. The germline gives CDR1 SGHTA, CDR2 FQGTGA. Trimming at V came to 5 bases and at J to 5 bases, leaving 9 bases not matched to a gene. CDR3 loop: CASSVGGLAGLETQYF. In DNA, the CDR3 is TGTGCCAGCAGCGTAGGCGGACTAGCGGGGTTGGAGACCCAGTACTTC.

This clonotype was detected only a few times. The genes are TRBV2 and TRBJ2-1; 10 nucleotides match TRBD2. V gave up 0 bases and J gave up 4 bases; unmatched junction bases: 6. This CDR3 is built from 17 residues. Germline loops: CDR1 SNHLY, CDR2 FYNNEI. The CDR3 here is CASSEAPLAGSYNEQFF. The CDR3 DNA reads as TGTGCCAGCAGTGAAGCTCCACTAGCGGGGTCGTACAATGAGCAGTTCTTC.

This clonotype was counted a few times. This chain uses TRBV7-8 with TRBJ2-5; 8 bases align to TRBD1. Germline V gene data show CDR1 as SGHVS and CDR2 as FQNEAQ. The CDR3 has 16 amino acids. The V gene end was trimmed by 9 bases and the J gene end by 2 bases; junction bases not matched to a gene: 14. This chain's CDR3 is CASGLTGAREQETQYF. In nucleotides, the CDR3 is TGTGCCAGTGGGTTGACAGGGGCCCGCGAACAAGAGACCCAGTACTTC.

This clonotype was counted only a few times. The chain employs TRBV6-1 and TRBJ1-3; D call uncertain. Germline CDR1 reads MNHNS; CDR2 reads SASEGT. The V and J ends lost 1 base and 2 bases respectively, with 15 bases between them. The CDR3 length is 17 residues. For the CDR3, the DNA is TGTGCCAGCAGTGAAGGAATCTGGCAGGACCCTGGAAACACCATATATTTT. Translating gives CASSEGIWQDPGNTIYF.